The entry that follows covers one T cell receptor beta chain sequence. The junction differs from germline at one of its ends, possibly a read error. The data were obtained in a study of tumor and adjacent non-tumor tissue in lung cancer. This sample's RNA came from whole unsorted tissue. TCRbeta libraries were built with three rounds of nested PCR, modified from ARM-PCR. Each CDR3 protein gets one entry after TCRdb re-called the multiplex PCR reads with MiXCR. Of 200,000 to 250,000 distinct CDR3 sequences listed, around 70% are singletons. The germline gives CDR1 DFQATT, CDR2 SNEGSKA (reference sequence). The CDR3 runs 16 residues.

Sequenced material: lung tumor tissue. The receptor was derived from a man in his 60s with non-small cell lung cancer. The genes are TRBV20-1 and TRBJ2-3, with D perhaps TRBD2 (5 bases). The CDR3, as DNA: TGCAGCGCTAGACGGGCTGGAGGAGACCTCACAGATACGCACTATTTT. Translating gives CSARRAGGDLTDTHYF.